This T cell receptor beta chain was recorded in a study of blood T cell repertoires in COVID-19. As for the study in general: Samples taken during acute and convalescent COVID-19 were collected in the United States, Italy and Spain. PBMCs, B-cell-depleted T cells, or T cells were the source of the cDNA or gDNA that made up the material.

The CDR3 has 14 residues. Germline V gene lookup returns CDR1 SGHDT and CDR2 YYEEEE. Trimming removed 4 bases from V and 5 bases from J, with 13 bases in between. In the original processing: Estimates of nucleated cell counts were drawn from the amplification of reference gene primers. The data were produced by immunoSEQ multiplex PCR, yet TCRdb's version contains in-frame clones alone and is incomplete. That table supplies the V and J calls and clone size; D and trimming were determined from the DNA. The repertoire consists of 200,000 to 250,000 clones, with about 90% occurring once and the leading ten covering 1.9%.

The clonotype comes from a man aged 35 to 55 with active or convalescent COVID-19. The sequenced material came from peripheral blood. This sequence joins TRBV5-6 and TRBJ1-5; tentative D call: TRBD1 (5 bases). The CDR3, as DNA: TGTGCCAGCAGCGGGGGGTCGGGATATCAGCCCCAGCATTTT. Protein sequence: CASSGGSGYQPQHF.